Presented here are 24 T cell receptor beta chains from one specimen sequenced in a study of blood T cell repertoires in COVID-19. The repertoire was sequenced with immunoSEQ multiplex PCR; TCRdb's copy has only in-frame clones and lacks some. Altogether under 300,000 clones are present, 70% to 90% being singletons, with the ten largest covering more than 6.5%. Source material: peripheral blood. These receptors were taken from a woman in her sixties or seventies with active or convalescent COVID-19.

This chain connects TRBV3-1 (or the pseudogene TRBV3-2) to TRBJ1-2, with D perhaps matching TRBD1 (5 bases). V was trimmed by 4 bases and J by 6 bases, leaving 12 bases between them. Germline values: CDR1 LGHDT, CDR2 YNNKEL (reference sequence). This CDR3 comprises 13 residues. The CDR3 here is CASSPQQDHGYTF. The CDR3 nucleotides are TGTGCCAGCAGCCCCCAACAGGACCATGGCTACACCTTC.

The gene calls are TRBV7-9 and TRBJ2-1; 10 nucleotides match TRBD2. Germline-derived CDR1 and CDR2 are SEHNR and FQNEAQ (reference sequence). V lost 3 bases to trimming and J lost 6 bases; unmatched junction nucleotides: 5. The CDR3 sequence is 15 residues long. CDR3 sequence reads: CASSFVSGGLNEQFF. CDR3 coding DNA: TGTGCCAGCAGCTTCGTTAGCGGGGGGCTCAATGAGCAGTTCTTC.

CDR3 amino acids: CASTSKEGYEQYF. CDR3 nucleotides: TGTGCCAGCACCTCTAAGGAGGGGTACGAGCAGTACTTC. The V call is TRBV7-2, the J call TRBJ2-7, with D maybe TRBD2 (6 bases). CDR1 is SGHTA, CDR2 FQGNSA, per germline. This CDR3 contains 13 residues. V gave up 7 bases and J gave up 4 bases, with 14 bases separating them.

This clone occurred once. The gene calls are TRBV6-5 and TRBJ1-2, with D perhaps TRBD1 (5 bases). The CDR3 length is 12 residues. Germline CDR1 and CDR2: MNHEY and SVGAGI. Trimming shortened V by 7 bases and J by 6 bases, and 12 bases separated the two germline ends. This CDR3 is CASTRRGDGYTF. As DNA, the CDR3 is TGTGCCAGCACCCGACGGGGGGATGGCTACACCTTC.

A single count supports this clone. The rearrangement links TRBV6-6 to TRBJ2-1, with a tentative D call TRBD2 (5 bases). Germline V gene data show CDR1 as MNHNY and CDR2 as SVGAGI (reference sequence). The CDR3 sequence is 12 residues long. Between the trimmed V and J ends, which lost 0 bases and 10 bases, there was a span of 7 bases. The CDR3 DNA sequence: TGTGCCAGCAGTTACTCAGGCGGGGAGCAGTTCTTC. It translates to CASSYSGGEQFF.

This chain uses TRBV5-1 with TRBJ2-7, with a weak D call TRBD2 (5 bases). With 4 bases removed from V and 4 bases from J, the gap between germline ends came to 12 bases. The CDR3 loop spans 13 amino acids. Germline CDR1 SGHRS, CDR2 YFSETQ. Here the CDR3 reads CASSRSRLYEQYF. Written as DNA, the CDR3 is TGCGCCAGCAGCCGTTCTCGACTATACGAGCAGTACTTC.

The CDR3 loop reads CAISGQGADTEAFF. DNA of the CDR3: TGTGCCATCAGCGGACAGGGGGCTGACACTGAAGCTTTCTTT. The V gene is TRBV10-3, the J gene TRBJ1-1; 11 positions agree with TRBD1. The germline CDR1 and CDR2 sequences are ENHRY and SYGVKD. The CDR3 extends over 14 amino acids. Unmatched junction bases numbered 3, after V lost 6 bases and J lost 3 bases.

This CDR3 is CASSQNTDKQYF. The DNA for the CDR3 is TGTGCCAGCAGCCAAAACACCGATAAGCAGTACTTC. The chain has TRBV3-1 (or the pseudogene TRBV3-2) and TRBJ2-7; D remains unclear. The germline V and J ends were trimmed by 2 bases and 8 bases, with 10 bases remaining between them. CDR3 length: 12 amino acids. Germline V gene data show CDR1 as LGHDT and CDR2 as YNNKEL (reference sequence).

CDR3 in amino acids: CASTPPQGPNGYTF. The DNA of the CDR3 is TGTGCCAGCACCCCCCCACAGGGACCGAATGGCTACACCTTC. The chain couples TRBV28 to TRBJ1-2; D is perhaps TRBD1 (6 bases). Trimming stripped 7 bases from V and 6 bases from J, with 18 bases between. Looked up from germline, CDR1 is MDHEN and CDR2 is SYDVKM. The CDR3 is 14 residues long.

The J gene is TRBJ1-5, the V gene TRBV18; TRBD1 matches at 8 bases. The CDR3 totals 18 residues. V gave up 2 bases and J gave up 0 bases; unmatched junction bases: 9. Per germline, CDR1 KGHSH and CDR2 LQKENI. This chain's CDR3 is CASSPASAGGLSNQPQHF. As DNA, the CDR3 is TGTGCCAGCTCACCAGCCTCCGCAGGGGGCCTTAGCAATCAGCCCCAGCATTTT.

The chain employs TRBV28 and TRBJ1-1; D remains ambiguous. From germline, CDR1 is MDHEN and CDR2 SYDVKM. V lost 2 bases and J lost 11, with 12 bases in between. The CDR3 length is 12 residues. CDR3 residues: CASSLDPTGAFF. The CDR3, as DNA: TGTGCCAGCAGTTTAGATCCGACCGGGGCTTTCTTT.

This clone has a single count. V is TRBV14 and J is TRBJ2-2; 7 nucleotides align to TRBD1. Unmatched junction bases numbered 4, after V lost 3 bases and J lost 0 bases. The CDR3 runs 16 residues. The V gene's germline CDR1 is SGHDN and CDR2 FVKESK. The CDR3 nucleotides read TGTGCCAGCAGCCAGGACAGGCCCTCGAACACCGGGGAGCTGTTTTTT. Protein sequence: CASSQDRPSNTGELFF.

The chain links TRBV9 to TRBJ2-1, with 7 bases lining up with TRBD2. Germline V gives CDR1 SGDLS, CDR2 YYNGEE. The CDR3 covers 15 residues. V gave up 3 bases and J gave up 4 bases; unmatched junction bases: 7. CDR3 DNA sequence: TGTGCCAGCAGCGGAGGGACTACCGCTTACAATGAGCAGTTCTTC. It yields the protein CASSGGTTAYNEQFF.

This clone was observed a single time. The chain has TRBV7-2 and TRBJ2-4, with 8 bases lining up with TRBD1. The CDR3 loop spans 14 amino acids. V shed 4 bases, J shed 9 bases, and the junction held 8 bases outside the gene matches. CDR1 and CDR2 (germline): SGHTA, FQGNSA. The CDR3 DNA follows: TGTGCCAGCAGCTCCGGACAGGGAGACATCATTCAGTACTTC. Its translation: CASSSGQGDIIQYF. The whole variable domain, filled in from reference TRBV7-2 and TRBJ2-4, reads GAGVSQSPSNKVTEKGKDVELRCDPISGHTALYWYRQSLGQGLEFLIYFQGNSAPDKSGLPSDRFSAERTGGSVSTLTIQRTQQEDSAVYLCASSSGQGDIIQYFGAGTRLSVL.

The chain employs TRBV7-2 and TRBJ2-5, with D possibly being TRBD2 (6 bases). CDR1 is SGHTA and CDR2 is FQGNSA in the germline V gene. The CDR3 consists of 15 residues. Trimming cost V 5 bases and J 1 base, with 14 bases left between them. CDR3 in amino acids: CASSETSQSQETQYF. The CDR3 DNA sequence: TGTGCCAGCAGCGAGACTAGTCAGAGCCAAGAGACCCAGTACTTC. The full variable domain, in which reference TRBV7-2 and TRBJ2-5 provide the parts outside the CDR3, is GAGVSQSPSNKVTEKGKDVELRCDPISGHTALYWYRQSLGQGLEFLIYFQGNSAPDKSGLPSDRFSAERTGGSVSTLTIQRTQQEDSAVYLCASSETSQSQETQYFGPGTRLLVL.

This clone appeared many times. The chain is built from TRBV27 and TRBJ2-2; D perhaps matches TRBD2 (6 bases). This CDR3 spans 13 amino acids. V gave up 6 bases and J gave up 12 bases, with 17 bases separating them. CDR1 and CDR2 from the germline V gene are MNHEY and SMNVEV (reference sequence). The CDR3: CASRPMGLEKLFF. In DNA, the CDR3 is TGTGCCAGCAGACCAATGGGACTCGAAAAGCTGTTTTTT.

The chain is built from TRBV5-1 and TRBJ1-3, with TRBD1 as a possible D gene (5 bases). Germline CDR1 SGHRS, CDR2 YFSETQ. Trimming removed 0 bases from V and 3 bases from J, with 10 bases in between. CDR3 size: 15 residues. The CDR3 spells CASSLAGGLGNTIYF. The CDR3, as DNA: TGCGCCAGCAGCTTGGCGGGGGGTCTTGGAAACACCATATATTTT.

The chain links TRBV6-5 to TRBJ2-3; D unresolved. Germline V gives CDR1 MNHEY, CDR2 SVGAGI. Trimming pared 8 bases from V and 2 bases from J, leaving 17 bases between. This CDR3 has 15 amino acids. CDR3 sequence: CASSLGEVNTDTQYF. In DNA, the CDR3 is TGTGCCAGCTCTCTAGGAGAGGTCAACACAGATACGCAGTATTTT.

The chain joins TRBV24-1 to TRBJ2-7, with a weak D call TRBD1 (7 bases). Germline V lookup: CDR1 KGHDR, CDR2 SFDVKD. The V end was cut by 4 bases, the J end by 3 bases, with 21 bases between. This CDR3 is 17 amino acids long. CDR3 nucleotide sequence: TGTGCCACCAGTGACCCGCGGGTGGCAGGGGGGCACTACGAGCAGTACTTC. It translates to CATSDPRVAGGHYEQYF.

The rearrangement joins TRBV6-5 to TRBJ1-5; D ambiguous. Trimming stripped 6 bases from V and 2 bases from J, with 11 bases between. Germline CDR1 and CDR2: MNHEY and SVGAGI. The CDR3 has 14 residues. The CDR3 sequence: CASRPGPRNQPQHF. The DNA for the CDR3 is TGTGCCAGCAGACCCGGTCCCCGCAATCAGCCCCAGCATTTT.

The rearrangement links TRBV9 to TRBJ2-2; 8 bases agree with TRBD2. With 2 bases clipped from V and 4 bases from J, the junction kept 4 bases outside the gene matches. The CDR3 covers 15 residues. Germline V gene sequence: CDR1 SGDLS, CDR2 YYNGEE. CDR3 loop: CASSVSGALTGELFF. In DNA, the CDR3 is TGTGCCAGCAGCGTTAGCGGGGCGCTCACCGGGGAGCTGTTTTTT.

There are a few counts of this clone. The chain uses TRBV7-9 and TRBJ1-5, with 7 bases lining up with TRBD1. After removal of 4 bases from V and 5 bases from J, the junction contained 5 bases not matched to a gene. Germline V CDR1 and CDR2: SEHNR, FQNEAQ (reference sequence). The CDR3 sequence is 14 residues long. CDR3 protein: CASSSQGWDQPQHF. The DNA of the CDR3 is TGTGCCAGCAGCTCACAGGGGTGGGATCAGCCCCAGCATTTT. The whole variable domain, filled in from reference TRBV7-9 and TRBJ1-5, reads DTGVSQNPRHKITKRGQNVTFRCDPISEHNRLYWYRQTLGQGPEFLTYFQNEAQLEKSRLLSDRFSAERPKGSFSTLEIQRTEQGDSAMYLCASSSQGWDQPQHFGDGTRLSIL.

In nucleotides, the CDR3 is TGCGCCAGCAGTTTAGAGGCCTATGGCTACACCTTC. Its translation is CASSLEAYGYTF. V usage is TRBV5-1 and J usage is TRBJ1-2, with D unresolved. The CDR3 runs to 12 residues. Trimming stripped 5 bases from V and 4 bases from J, with 9 bases between. Per germline, CDR1 SGHRS and CDR2 YFSETQ.

In DNA, the CDR3 is TGCGCCAGCAGTCCCAGGCATTCACCCCTCCACTTT. Its protein product is CASSPRHSPLHF. The chain uses TRBV23-1 and TRBJ1-6; D not certain. TRBV23-1 is designated an ORF whose function remains uncertain. V dropped 4 bases and J dropped 8 bases, with 6 bases sitting between them. The CDR3 covers 12 residues.